What follows are 28 T cell receptor beta chains derived from one specimen sequenced in a study of breast tumors, draining lymph nodes, adjacent tissues. Samples came from axillary lymph nodes draining the breast cancer. In TCRdb, the multiplex PCR reads were re-called with MiXCR into one record per CDR3 protein. The repertoire holds more than 250,000 distinct CDR3 sequences, with 30% to 35% as singletons. The sample was axillary lymph node tissue. The source of these receptors is a female donor with breast cancer. Some clones in this sample may be carry-over from other donors' samples.

This clonotype has only one observation. The V gene is TRBV10-3, the J gene TRBJ2-5, with D perhaps matching TRBD1 or TRBD2 (5 bases each). Germline V lookup: CDR1 ENHRY, CDR2 SYGVKD. V was clipped by 8 bases and J by 1 base, with 17 bases between them. The length of the CDR3 is 15 residues. The chain's CDR3 is CAISRGKGAQETQYF. CDR3 in DNA: TGTGCCATCTCCCGGGGCAAGGGTGCCCAAGAGACCCAGTACTTC.

At least ten counts were recorded for this clonotype. The gene calls are TRBV20-1 and TRBJ2-7, with D perhaps TRBD2 (6 bases). Germline assignment: CDR1 DFQATT and CDR2 SNEGSKA (reference sequence). V was clipped by 5 bases and J by 4 bases, with 15 bases between them. The CDR3 consists of 13 residues. The CDR3 DNA reads TGCAGTGCTCCGACACTACTAGCATACGAGCAGTACTTC. Protein product: CSAPTLLAYEQYF.

The sample holds many counts of this clonotype. The chain links TRBV19 to TRBJ2-1, with 9 bases that match TRBD1. Germline V gene data show CDR1 as LNHDA and CDR2 as SQIVND (reference sequence). Trimming took 5 bases from V and 8 from J; bases not matched to a gene: 10. The CDR3 runs 15 residues. CDR3 sequence reads: CASSLGTGIGYEQFF. The CDR3 DNA is TGTGCCAGTAGTCTCGGGACAGGGATAGGCTATGAGCAGTTCTTC.

This clonotype appeared a single time. This may be a read error: a much more frequent sequence differs by one nucleotide. V usage is TRBV11-2 and J usage is TRBJ2-7; D possibly corresponds to TRBD2 (5 bases). CDR3 length equals 15 residues. Deletions cut 0 bases from V and 2 bases from J, with 11 bases between. Germline V gives CDR1 SGHAT, CDR2 FQNNGV. CDR3 sequence: CASSLDGGGTYEQYF. The CDR3 DNA sequence: TGTGCCAGCAGCTTAGATGGAGGTGGTACCTACGAGCAGTACTTC.

The sample holds many counts of this clonotype. The chain links TRBV4-3 to TRBJ2-5, with 10 bases lining up with TRBD2. Per germline, CDR1 LGHNA and CDR2 YSLEER. CDR3 length equals 15 residues. With V trimmed by 3 bases and J by 3 bases, 4 bases remained unmatched. The CDR3 region has the DNA TGCGCCAGCAGCCACCAAACTAGCGGGGAAGAGACCCAGTACTTC. Translating gives CASSHQTSGEETQYF.

This clonotype was observed a few times. V usage is TRBV11-3 and J usage is TRBJ1-1; 7 nucleotides match TRBD1. The germline gives CDR1 SGHNT, CDR2 YENEEA. The V gene end was trimmed by 5 bases and the J gene end by 4 bases; junction bases not matched to a gene: 10. There are 15 residues in the CDR3. The CDR3 protein is CASSGTDRLFTEAFF. CDR3 nucleotides: TGTGCCAGCAGCGGAACGGACAGGCTTTTCACTGAAGCTTTCTTT.

This clonotype has a count of ten or more. This chain joins TRBV9 and TRBJ2-7; 10 bases align to TRBD2. Germline CDR1 SGDLS, CDR2 YYNGEE. This CDR3 spans 16 amino acids. V trimming: 4 bases; J trimming: 2 bases; junction bases outside the gene matches: 9. CDR3 coding DNA: TGTGCCAGCAGCACATCCGGGACTAGCGACCCCTACGAGCAGTACTTC. As protein: CASSTSGTSDPYEQYF.

This clonotype is medium-sized in the sample. This CDR3 reads CASSPDPGQGRGYTF. CDR3 DNA: TGTGCCAGCAGCCCAGACCCCGGACAGGGACGTGGCTACACCTTC. The chain joins TRBV7-2 to TRBJ1-2; TRBD1 matches 8 bases. CDR3 length equals 15 residues. The germline V gene has CDR1 SGHTA and CDR2 FQGNSA. After removal of 5 bases from V and 7 bases from J, the junction contained 12 bases not matched to a gene.

This clonotype was found many times. This rearrangement joins TRBV12-3 or TRBV12-4 to TRBJ1-3; the D is unclear. Trimming left V 3 bases short and J 7 bases short, with 7 bases between. The CDR3 loop spans 12 amino acids. The CDR3 DNA reads TGTGCCAGCAGTTTCGGCAGGAACACCATATATTTT. It encodes CASSFGRNTIYF.

A note on this clonotype: One junction end does not reproduce the germline sequence, and a read error may be involved. The rearrangement joins TRBV6-2 or TRBV6-3 to TRBJ1-3; no clear D gene. Germline V gives CDR1 MNHEY, CDR2 SVGEGT. This CDR3 contains 15 residues. Here the CDR3 reads CASTDRGGTGSTIYF. DNA for the CDR3: TGTGCCAGCACTGACCGGGGAGGCACTGGAAGCACCATATATTTT.

This clonotype was detected once. The CDR3 is CASTTTGLGAVNKQYF. The CDR3 DNA follows: TGTGCCAGCACGACGACAGGATTGGGGGCGGTGAACAAGCAGTACTTC. The chain recombines TRBV6-2 or TRBV6-3 with TRBJ2-7; perhaps TRBD1 as D (6 bases). The germline CDR1 and CDR2 sequences are MNHEY and SVGEGT. V gave up 7 bases and J gave up 8 bases, with 27 bases separating them. This CDR3 is 16 amino acids long.

Concerning this clonotype: Possible read error: a much larger clone is one base away. The rearrangement uses TRBV5-5 and TRBJ1-5; no clear D. V shed 4 bases and J shed 3 bases, with 20 bases lying between them. CDR3 length: 17 residues. Germline CDR1 and CDR2: SGHKS and YYEKEE (reference sequence). CDR3 amino acids: CASSTSPLEFDNQPQHF. The DNA of the CDR3 is TGTGCCAGCAGCACCTCGCCGCTGGAGTTTGACAATCAGCCCCAGCATTTT.

Concerning this clonotype: Being one base from a much bigger clone, this may be a read error. V is TRBV5-4 and J is TRBJ2-5, with a possible D match to TRBD2 (5 bases). Germline lookup yields CDR1 SGHNT and CDR2 YYREEE (reference sequence). The CDR3 has 15 residues. V lost 0 bases and J 4 bases, leaving 13 bases between the germline ends. The CDR3 coding sequence is TGTGCCAGCAGCTTGGCCGCGGCAGGAGGAGAGACCCAGTACTTC. It yields the protein CASSLAAAGGETQYF.

This clonotype turned up a few times. The rearrangement joins TRBV10-3 to TRBJ2-7; 7 bases align to TRBD1. This CDR3 contains 15 residues. J lost 1 base, V lost 4 bases, and 7 bases had no gene match. CDR1 is ENHRY, CDR2 SYGVKD, per germline. In DNA, the CDR3 is TGTGCCATCAGTGGAACCGGGACAGCATCCTACGAGCAGTACTTC. Translation gives CAISGTGTASYEQYF.

This clonotype showed up many times. This chain connects TRBV30 to TRBJ1-5; D is unclear. Germline values: CDR1 GTSNPN, CDR2 SVGIG (reference sequence). This CDR3 is 12 amino acids long. The CDR3 loop reads CAVDAGSQPQHF. CDR3 nucleotides: TGTGCGGTGGACGCAGGAAGTCAGCCCCAGCATTTT.

In its sample, this clonotype was seen many times. The rearrangement uses TRBV2 and TRBJ2-3, with a tentative D call TRBD2 (5 bases). V was cut by 0 bases and J by 2 bases, with 15 bases left in between. The CDR3 has 17 amino acids. The germline gives CDR1 SNHLY, CDR2 FYNNEI. The CDR3 loop reads CASSEAVREPLTDTQYF. As DNA, the CDR3 is TGTGCCAGCAGTGAAGCGGTTCGGGAACCCCTCACAGATACGCAGTATTTT.

This clonotype was observed at least ten times. The rearrangement uses TRBV7-8 and TRBJ2-1; 8 positions match TRBD2. The germline V gene encodes CDR1 SGHVS and CDR2 FQNEAQ. This CDR3 is 16 amino acids long. V gave up 5 bases and J gave up 8 bases; unmatched junction bases: 14. As DNA, the CDR3 is TGTGCCAGCAGCCCCCAGGGAGCGGGAGTTAGCGATGAGCAGTTCTTC. Translated: CASSPQGAGVSDEQFF.

This clonotype was seen more than once but under ten times. This may come from a read error, since a much larger clone is one base off. The gene calls are TRBV7-2 and TRBJ2-7; D gene unclear. CDR3 length: 14 amino acids. CDR1 is SGHTA, CDR2 FQGNSA, per germline. The CDR3 region is CASRSPGRSYGQYF. CDR3 DNA: TGTGCCAGCAGGTCTCCGGGCCGCAGCTACGGGCAGTACTTC.

Many counts were recorded for this clonotype. The chain is built from TRBV20-1 and TRBJ2-7; the D gene is possibly TRBD2 (5 bases). Germline loops: CDR1 DFQATT, CDR2 SNEGSKA (reference sequence). CDR3 length: 13 residues. The V gene lost 5 bases and the J gene lost 3 bases, with 14 bases spanning the gap. CDR3 loop: CSASGAADYEQYF. DNA for the CDR3: TGCAGTGCTTCCGGAGCGGCAGACTACGAGCAGTACTTC.

This clonotype was detected ten times or more. The gene calls are TRBV9 and TRBJ1-4, with D unresolved. CDR3 size: 14 residues. With 0 bases removed from V and 5 bases from J, the gap between germline ends came to 8 bases. CDR1 and CDR2 (germline): SGDLS, YYNGEE. DNA for the CDR3: TGTGCCAGCAGCGTAGGACAATGGAATGAAAAACTGTTTTTT. Encoded protein: CASSVGQWNEKLFF.

This clonotype was counted ten times or more. This chain connects TRBV9 to TRBJ2-7; the D gene is possibly TRBD1 (8 bases). The germline V and J ends were trimmed by 4 bases and 0 bases, with 14 bases remaining between them. Germline CDR1 and CDR2: SGDLS and YYNGEE. The CDR3 covers 15 residues. The CDR3 sequence is CASSSGGGSSYEQYF. The CDR3, as DNA: TGTGCCAGCAGCTCAGGGGGCGGGAGCTCCTACGAGCAGTACTTC.

This clonotype showed up many times. This chain joins TRBV7-2 and TRBJ2-5; 8 bases are a match to TRBD1. After removal of 5 bases from V and 4 bases from J, the junction contained 6 bases not matched to a gene. In germline, CDR1 is SGHTA, CDR2 FQGNSA. This CDR3 comprises 14 residues. The CDR3: CASSRETGGETQYF. The CDR3 DNA sequence: TGTGCCAGCAGCCGAGAAACAGGGGGAGAGACCCAGTACTTC.

On this clonotype: This may arise from a read error, as a much more abundant clone is one base away. The V call is TRBV11-2, the J call TRBJ2-1; no definite D call. The CDR3 length is 14 residues. The V end was cut by 2 bases, the J end by 6 bases, with 11 bases between. Germline values: CDR1 SGHAT, CDR2 FQNNGV. CDR3 bases: TGTGCCAGCAGCTTATTGCGGAGATCCAATGAGCAGTTCTTC. It specifies CASSLLRRSNEQFF.

Details on this clonotype: Possible read error: a much larger clone is one base away. The genes are TRBV7-3 and TRBJ2-1; D gene ambiguous. The V end lost 5 bases, the J end lost 12 bases, and 11 bases lay between the germline ends. CDR3 length equals 11 residues. Germline CDR1 reads SGHTA; CDR2 reads FQGTGA. The CDR3, as DNA: TGTGCCAGCAGCGCCTCTATTGGGCAGTTCTTC. This translates into CASSASIGQFF.

This clonotype was found many times. The chain recombines TRBV12-3 or TRBV12-4 with TRBJ2-3; the D is unclear. V was pared by 1 base and J by 10 bases, with 9 bases between. The CDR3 covers 12 residues. CDR3 bases: TGTGCCAGCAGTTTAGGGGCGGTTGCGCAGTATTTT. Protein: CASSLGAVAQYF.

This chain uses TRBV12-3 or TRBV12-4 with TRBJ1-3; D is perhaps TRBD1 (5 bases). The CDR3 has 16 amino acids. DNA for the CDR3: TGTGCTAGTGGTTTGGGAAGACAGAGCTCTGGAAACACCATATATTTT. It codes for CASGLGRQSSGNTIYF.

This clonotype was seen repeatedly, ten times or more. The CDR3 DNA reads as TGTGCCACCAGTGATCAGACCGACAATCAGCCCCAGCATTTT. It specifies CATSDQTDNQPQHF. V gene TRBV24-1 combines with J gene TRBJ1-5; D gene uncertain. CDR1 KGHDR and CDR2 SFDVKD come from the germline V gene. The ends were cut back, 3 bases at V and 3 bases at J, with 8 bases in the middle. The length of the CDR3 is 14 residues.

This clonotype was found many times. This rearrangement joins TRBV6-5 to TRBJ2-5; 7 bases map to TRBD1. The CDR3 totals 15 residues. V lost 4 bases and J lost 5; bases outside the gene matches: 10. The germline CDR1 and CDR2 sequences are MNHEY and SVGAGI. The CDR3 region is CASSLGPGGWETQYF. CDR3 sequence (DNA): TGTGCCAGCAGTTTAGGCCCAGGGGGATGGGAGACCCAGTACTTC.